This entry lists 20 T cell receptor beta chains sequenced from one sample in a study of tumor-infiltrating lymphocytes in primary liver carcinoma. Blood RNA came from unsorted whole blood; germline DNA was also extracted. Starting from 500 ng of total RNA, TCR beta cDNA was produced with a primer in the constant region. Each TCR beta library was derived from three nested multiplex PCR rounds that employed slightly modified ARM-PCR. TRBV1-TRBV30 forward primers and a C-beta reverse primer were used in the first two PCR rounds, which each ran for ten to eleven cycles. TCRdb reanalysed the multiplex PCR reads using MiXCR and keeps one entry per CDR3 protein. The table has 330,000 or so distinct CDR3 sequences, about 65% seen once. The specimen was peripheral blood. These receptor sequences come from a middle-aged man with primary liver carcinoma and hepatitis B virus infection.

This clonotype was recorded at least ten times. This chain links TRBV29-1 with TRBJ2-7; either TRBD1 or TRBD2 may fit D (5 bases each). V dropped 5 bases and J dropped 2 bases, with 19 bases sitting between them. The CDR3 is made up of 15 amino acids. Germline V gives CDR1 SQVTM, CDR2 ANQGSEA. The CDR3 nucleotides are TGCAGCGTTCGGTCCATCCCCAGGGAGCCCTACGAGCAGTACTTC. Its protein product is CSVRSIPREPYEQYF.

J is TRBJ2-5 and V is TRBV11-2; the match to TRBD1 covers 9 bases. The germline gives CDR1 SGHAT, CDR2 FQNNGV. The CDR3 is 18 amino acids. With V trimmed by 5 bases and J by 2 bases, 15 bases remained unmatched. Here the CDR3 DNA reads TGTGCCAGCAGCCCGGTACAGGGGGCGCATTCCGCGCAAGAGACCCAGTACTTC. Residues: CASSPVQGAHSAQETQYF.

With regard to this clonotype: A read error may account for a junction end that differs from germline. The rearrangement uses TRBV11-2 and TRBJ2-7; possibly TRBD1 for D (6 bases). CDR1 is SGHAT and CDR2 is FQNNGV in the germline V gene. This CDR3 spans 12 amino acids. DNA of the CDR3: TGTGCCAACAGGGAACATCAACCCCATCAGTACTTT. This gives the protein CANREHQPHQYF.

V is TRBV10-3 and J is TRBJ1-6; a possible D gene is TRBD1 (5 bases). Germline V lookup: CDR1 ENHRY, CDR2 SYGVKD. The CDR3 loop spans 14 amino acids. The V end was cut by 10 bases, the J end by 10 bases, with 20 bases between. CDR3 amino acids: CATRAEGSGSPLHF. The CDR3 DNA reads TGTGCCACCAGGGCTGAGGGTAGCGGGTCACCCCTCCACTTT.

The J gene is TRBJ1-2, the V gene TRBV6-6, with D hard to call. The CDR3 runs to 14 residues. Germline values: CDR1 MNHNY, CDR2 SVGAGI (reference sequence). V was trimmed by 5 bases and J by 4 bases, leaving 14 bases between them. This CDR3 reads CASSAVGPFYGYTF. CDR3 in DNA: TGTGCCAGCAGTGCGGTTGGACCGTTCTATGGCTACACCTTC.

This clonotype has just a few counts. The chain is built from TRBV6-5 and TRBJ1-6; D remains ambiguous. Trimming left V 4 bases short and J 6 bases short, with 13 bases between. Germline values: CDR1 MNHEY, CDR2 SVGAGI. The CDR3 length is 15 residues. The CDR3 bases are TGTGCCAGCAGTTCCCGCCGGACGGGTAATTCACCCCTCCACTTT. This codes for CASSSRRTGNSPLHF.

The rearrangement uses TRBV11-2 and TRBJ2-7, with no clear D. CDR1 and CDR2 (germline): SGHAT, FQNNGV. The CDR3 loop spans 13 amino acids. The V gene lost 2 bases and the J gene lost 8 bases, with 13 bases spanning the gap. The CDR3 region has the DNA TGTGCCAGCAGCTTATATCGGCGGTACAAGCAGTACTTC. Translation: CASSLYRRYKQYF. Combining the CDR3 with reference TRBV11-2 and TRBJ2-7 gives the whole variable domain EAGVAQSPRYKIIEKRQSVAFWCNPISGHATLYWYQQILGQGPKLLIQFQNNGVVDDSQLPKDRFSAERLKGVDSTLKIQPAKLEDSAVYLCASSLYRRYKQYFGPGTRLTVT.

As for this clonotype: A junction boundary mismatches the germline segment, possibly from a read error. The gene calls are TRBV11-2 and TRBJ1-1, with TRBD1 identical over 7 bases. The CDR3 extends over 16 amino acids. Germline lookup yields CDR1 SGHAT and CDR2 FQNNGV. The CDR3 sequence: CGSSPSRGLVNTGAFF. The CDR3 nucleotides read TGTGGCAGCAGCCCATCCAGGGGGTTGGTGAACACTGGGGCTTTCTTT.

The sample holds a few counts of this clonotype. V and J are TRBV18 and TRBJ2-5, with 13 bases identical to TRBD2. Germline lookup yields CDR1 KGHSH and CDR2 LQKENI. The CDR3 spans 16 residues. The junction had 8 bases not matched to a gene; V was cut back by 4 bases and J by 6 bases. CDR3 loop: CASSLRTSGSEKTQYF. The DNA of the CDR3 is TGTGCCAGCTCACTAAGGACTAGCGGGAGTGAGAAGACCCAGTACTTC.

This clonotype occurred a few times. The J gene is TRBJ2-2, the V gene TRBV10-3; D perhaps matches TRBD1 (6 bases). Germline CDR1 is ENHRY and CDR2 is SYGVKD. The CDR3 length is 13 residues. The ends were cut back, 6 bases at V and 4 bases at J, with 9 bases in the middle. This CDR3 reads CAIRDSLTGELFF. CDR3 coding DNA: TGTGCCATCAGGGACAGCCTCACCGGGGAGCTGTTTTTT.

Details on this clonotype: The junction does not match germline at one end; this may be a read error. The rearrangement links TRBV11-2 to TRBJ2-5; D unresolved. CDR1 SGHAT and CDR2 FQNNGV come from the germline V gene. The CDR3 sequence is 13 residues long. As DNA, the CDR3 is TGTGGCAGCAGCTCAGAACAGCAAGAGACCCAGTACTTC. This gives the protein CGSSSEQQETQYF.

The chain couples TRBV13 to TRBJ2-5; D is ambiguous. Germline V gene sequence: CDR1 PRHDT, CDR2 FYEKMQ (reference sequence). The CDR3 is 15 residues long. Trimming left V 4 bases short and J 3 bases short, with 15 bases between. This CDR3 reads CASSSRAAWEETQYF. The CDR3 nucleotides read TGTGCCAGCAGCTCTAGGGCGGCTTGGGAAGAGACCCAGTACTTC.

With respect to this clonotype: One junction end disagrees with the germline gene, perhaps due to a read error. The CDR3: CASSPFLRGDGNSYEQCF. The CDR3 nucleotides are TGTGCCAGCAGCCCATTCCTTAGGGGAGACGGTAACTCCTACGAGCAGTGCTTC. The V call is TRBV11-2, the J call TRBJ2-7, with D possibly being TRBD1 or TRBD2 (5 bases each). This CDR3 is 18 amino acids long. In germline, CDR1 is SGHAT, CDR2 FQNNGV.

The sample holds a few counts of this clonotype. This chain joins TRBV4-1 and TRBJ1-1, with TRBD1 as a possible D gene (5 bases). CDR1 and CDR2 (germline): MGHRA, YSYEKL. V was trimmed by 0 bases and J by 0 bases, leaving 8 bases between them. This CDR3 has 15 amino acids. The CDR3 loop is CASSQDQGMNTEAFF. The DNA for the CDR3 is TGCGCCAGCAGCCAAGATCAGGGAATGAACACTGAAGCTTTCTTT.

As for this clonotype: A junction end diverges from the germline sequence, so it may reflect a read error. This chain connects TRBV5-1 to TRBJ2-7; a possible D gene is TRBD1 (5 bases). This CDR3 is built from 14 residues. Germline V gene data show CDR1 as SGHRS and CDR2 as YFSETQ. CDR3 DNA: TGCGCCAGCAGCGCACAGGACGGGTCCTCCGAGCAGTACTTC. This gives the protein CASSAQDGSSEQYF.

The rearrangement joins TRBV12-3 or TRBV12-4 to TRBJ2-1, with D possibly being TRBD1 (6 bases). The V end lost 0 bases, the J end lost 12 bases, and 18 bases lay between the germline ends. This CDR3 has 15 residues. CDR3 loop: CASSLAPGVNYGQFF. The CDR3 coding sequence is TGTGCCAGCAGTTTAGCTCCAGGGGTTAACTACGGGCAGTTCTTC.

This clonotype was seen many times. The V and J genes are TRBV11-2 and TRBJ2-7; TRBD1 aligns across 7 bases. V lost 1 base to trimming and J lost 0 bases; unmatched junction nucleotides: 15. Germline CDR1 is SGHAT and CDR2 is FQNNGV. The CDR3 has 19 amino acids. CDR3 sequence (DNA): TGTGCCAGCAGCTTAGGGTGGGGTGGGGTGACAGGGAACTCCTACGAGCAGTACTTC. Translated, it gives CASSLGWGGVTGNSYEQYF.

This clonotype was counted at least ten times. J is TRBJ2-3 and V is TRBV6-5; a possible D gene is TRBD2 (5 bases). This CDR3 is built from 15 residues. V shed 6 bases and J shed 0 bases, with 13 bases lying between them. Germline CDR1 MNHEY, CDR2 SVGAGI. The CDR3 sequence: CASRGLAPSTDTQYF. In nucleotides, the CDR3 is TGTGCCAGCAGGGGCTTAGCGCCTAGCACAGATACGCAGTATTTT.

Concerning this clonotype: The conserved final phenylalanine or tryptophan is absent from the CDR3, which likely points to a read error. The rearrangement uses TRBV10-2 and TRBJ1-5, with TRBD1 matching over 9 bases. This CDR3 comprises 17 residues. With 4 bases clipped from V and 5 bases from J, the junction kept 12 bases outside the gene matches. CDR1 is WSHSY and CDR2 is SAAADI in the germline V gene. CDR3 in amino acids: CASSGSGLGDRDQPQHI. CDR3 nucleotide sequence: TGCGCCAGCAGTGGGTCGGGGTTGGGGGACAGGGATCAGCCCCAGCATATT.

This clonotype was picked up a small number of times. The CDR3 bases are TGCGCCAGCAGCCCAGCAATGGGCCAGGGGCATGGCTACACCTTC. Residues: CASSPAMGQGHGYTF. This chain joins TRBV4-3 and TRBJ1-2, with D possibly matching TRBD1 (6 bases). Germline CDR1 and CDR2: LGHNA and YSLEER. CDR3 length: 15 amino acids. The germline V and J ends were trimmed by 4 bases and 6 bases, with 18 bases remaining between them.